The 17 T cell receptor beta chains presented below share a single source sample, sequenced in a study of T cells in localized non-small cell lung cancer. Profiled with immunoSEQ multiplex PCR; TCRdb holds only in-frame clones, not every one. The repertoire consists of around 36,000 clones, with roughly 77% occurring once and the leading ten covering roughly 36%. Sequencing used PBMCs, obtained before any cancer treatment. The receptors were gathered from a woman between 35 and 70 years old with stage II squamous cell lung carcinoma.

The J gene is TRBJ1-2, the V gene TRBV19, with D uncertain. The CDR3 has 13 residues. Per germline, CDR1 LNHDA and CDR2 SQIVND (reference sequence). V was shortened by 3 bases and J by 2 bases, with 7 bases between the two germline ends. The CDR3 loop reads CASSIERNYGYTF. The CDR3 DNA follows: TGTGCCAGTAGTATCGAGAGAAACTATGGCTACACCTTC.

The V gene is TRBV5-4, the J gene TRBJ1-2; no reliable D call. V was shortened by 4 bases and J by 1 base, with 11 bases between the two germline ends. The CDR3 length is 14 residues. Germline CDR1 is SGHNT and CDR2 is YYREEE (reference sequence). The CDR3 spells CASSAETHNYGYTF. In DNA, the CDR3 is TGTGCCAGCAGCGCGGAGACCCATAACTATGGCTACACCTTC.

The chain recombines TRBV19 with TRBJ2-1; tentatively, D is TRBD1 (6 bases). Germline V lookup: CDR1 LNHDA, CDR2 SQIVND (reference sequence). Trimming pared 2 bases from V and 6 bases from J, leaving 11 bases between. The CDR3 length is 14 residues. DNA of the CDR3: TGTGCCAGTAGTATAATGGAAGGGGGCAATGAGCAGTTCTTC. This sequence encodes CASSIMEGGNEQFF.

This clone has more than one count but fewer than ten. V is TRBV5-1 and J is TRBJ1-4; tentative D call: TRBD1 (6 bases). Germline values: CDR1 SGHRS, CDR2 YFSETQ. The CDR3 totals 16 residues. Between the trimmed V and J ends, which lost 4 bases and 8 bases, there was a span of 21 bases. The CDR3, as DNA: TGCGCCAGCAGCCCCGAGGGGGTGGGCCTTGGGGAAAAACTGTTTTTT. Residues: CASSPEGVGLGEKLFF.

This clone was detected a few times. The CDR3 DNA reads as TGTGCCAGCAGCTTAGTGGGTAGCGGGGGGGAGACCCAGTACTTC. Protein sequence: CASSLVGSGGETQYF. The chain combines TRBV7-2 with TRBJ2-5, with 10 bases that match TRBD2. CDR1 and CDR2 (germline): SGHTA, FQGNSA. Trimming removed 1 base from V and 5 bases from J; junction bases left unmatched: 4. The CDR3 is 15 amino acids.

The chain is built from TRBV18 and TRBJ1-1; a possible D gene is TRBD1 (6 bases). The V end lost 3 bases, the J end lost 5 bases, and 13 bases lay between the germline ends. Germline values: CDR1 KGHSH, CDR2 LQKENI. The CDR3 consists of 14 residues. The chain's CDR3 is CASSPGGVGTEAFF. DNA of the CDR3: TGTGCCAGCTCACCGGGGGGCGTTGGGACTGAAGCTTTCTTT.

The chain links TRBV28 to TRBJ2-6; D unclear. CDR3 length: 17 residues. Germline CDR1 reads MDHEN; CDR2 reads SYDVKM. The germline V and J ends were trimmed by 8 bases and 0 bases, with 17 bases remaining between them. The CDR3 DNA sequence: TGTGCCAGCGGGATATATCCCGAAAGCTCTGGGGCCAACGTCCTGACTTTC. This encodes CASGIYPESSGANVLTF.

This chain uses TRBV7-3 with TRBJ2-1; 9 bases map to TRBD1. The germline V gene has CDR1 SGHTA and CDR2 FQGTGA. The CDR3 extends over 15 amino acids. Trimming removed 4 bases from V and 7 bases from J; junction bases left unmatched: 8. CDR3 coding DNA: TGTGCCAGCAGCTCATCAGGGACAGGGTTTAATGAGCAGTTCTTC. Residues: CASSSSGTGFNEQFF.

The V and J genes are TRBV10-1 and TRBJ1-2; no reliable D call. The CDR3 covers 13 residues. Looked up from germline, CDR1 is WNHNN and CDR2 is SYGVQD (reference sequence). Trimming took off 5 bases at V and 2 bases at J, with 9 bases between the two ends. In nucleotides, the CDR3 is TGCGCCAGCAGTCCAGGCGACAACTATGGCTACACCTTC. Translated, it gives CASSPGDNYGYTF.

The genes are TRBV5-1 and TRBJ2-2; 8 nucleotides align to TRBD2. J gave up 1 base and V 1 base, and 3 bases lay outside the gene matches. This CDR3 comprises 16 residues. Germline V gives CDR1 SGHRS, CDR2 YFSETQ. The CDR3 protein is CASSLKLAVNTGELFF. The CDR3 DNA reads TGCGCCAGCAGCTTGAAACTAGCGGTGAACACCGGGGAGCTGTTTTTT. Complete variable domain (other parts from reference TRBV5-1 and TRBJ2-2): KAGVTQTPRYLIKTRGQQVTLSCSPISGHRSVSWYQQTPGQGLQFLFEYFSETQRNKGNFPGRFSGRQFSNSRSEMNVSTLELGDSALYLCASSLKLAVNTGELFFGEGSRLTVL.

V gene TRBV19 combines with J gene TRBJ2-3; D remains ambiguous. Looked up from germline, CDR1 is LNHDA and CDR2 is SQIVND (reference sequence). V was clipped by 3 bases and J by 3 bases, with 19 bases between them. This CDR3 has 17 amino acids. CDR3 sequence reads: CASSIMQSASVTDTQYF. The CDR3 DNA is TGTGCCAGTAGTATTATGCAGTCGGCAAGTGTGACAGATACGCAGTATTTT. Looking up the rest from reference TRBV19 and TRBJ2-3 gives the full variable domain: DGGITQSPKYLFRKEGQNVTLSCEQNLNHDAMYWYRQDPGQGLRLIYYSQIVNDFQKGDIAEGYSVSREKKESFPLTVTSAQKNPTAFYLCASSIMQSASVTDTQYFGPGTRLTVL.

This clone turned up a few times. The chain carries TRBV28 and TRBJ1-1; the match to TRBD1 covers 8 bases. Looked up from germline, CDR1 is MDHEN and CDR2 is SYDVKM. The CDR3 extends over 13 amino acids. V dropped 6 bases and J dropped 7; count of bases not matched to a gene: 7. This CDR3 is CASSRDRGHEAFF. The DNA for the CDR3 is TGTGCCAGCAGCCGCGACAGGGGACATGAAGCTTTCTTT.

This chain uses TRBV6-1 with TRBJ2-1, with a weak D call TRBD1 (6 bases). This CDR3 region has 13 residues. Looked up from germline, CDR1 is MNHNS and CDR2 is SASEGT. Trimming left V 6 bases short and J 7 bases short, with 13 bases between. Here the CDR3 reads CASSPSGTNEQFF. CDR3 nucleotides: TGTGCCAGCAGCCCCTCCGGGACAAATGAGCAGTTCTTC.

The genes are TRBV7-9 and TRBJ2-3; D might be TRBD1 or TRBD2, each matching 5 bases. V gave up 5 bases and J gave up 6 bases, with 6 bases separating them. There are 11 residues in the CDR3. Per the germline V gene, CDR1 is SEHNR and CDR2 is FQNEAQ (reference sequence). CDR3 DNA: TGTGCCAGCAGCCGGGGCGATACGCAGTATTTT. Protein product: CASSRGDTQYF.

The chain is built from TRBV19 and TRBJ2-4; 8 nucleotides match TRBD1. Germline V CDR1 and CDR2: LNHDA, SQIVND (reference sequence). The junction had 16 bases not matched to a gene; V was cut back by 5 bases and J by 7 bases. The CDR3 has 17 residues. The CDR3 bases are TGTGCCAGTAGTCGCGACACCAACACAGGGGGAAAGAACATTCAGTACTTC. Translating gives CASSRDTNTGGKNIQYF.

This chain links TRBV7-9 with TRBJ2-1; 12 bases align to TRBD2. Trimming at V came to 4 bases and at J to 1 base, leaving 11 bases not matched to a gene. This CDR3 is built from 19 residues. Germline assignment: CDR1 SEHNR and CDR2 FQNEAQ (reference sequence). CDR3 DNA sequence: TGTGCCAGCAGCTCTCTAGCGGGAGGGCCGGCGGGGTCCTACAATGAGCAGTTCTTC. It codes for CASSSLAGGPAGSYNEQFF.

The chain employs TRBV7-8 and TRBJ1-4; D unresolved. There are 17 residues in the CDR3. Trimming pared 5 bases from V and 4 bases from J, leaving 20 bases between. CDR1 SGHVS and CDR2 FQNEAQ come from the germline V gene. CDR3 region: CASSPLGGLSGNEKLFF. The DNA of the CDR3 is TGTGCCAGCAGCCCATTGGGCGGGCTATCGGGTAATGAAAAACTGTTTTTT.